This entry lists 27 T cell receptor beta chains sequenced from one sample in a study of blood T cell repertoires in COVID-19. Measured with immunoSEQ multiplex PCR; TCRdb has only the in-frame clones, and not every one. The data show some 350,000 clones, over 75% seen once. Sequencing was performed on PBMCs or T cells enriched from blood (not recorded which). The receptors stem from a woman in her 30s who had recovered from COVID-19.

This chain connects TRBV19 to TRBJ2-7; TRBD1 agrees at 8 bases. This CDR3 region has 13 residues. Germline loops: CDR1 LNHDA, CDR2 SQIVND (reference sequence). The V segment lost 4 bases and the J segment 6 bases; nucleotides outside the gene matches: 5. CDR3 in amino acids: CASSNRGSIEQYF. Written as DNA, the CDR3 is TGTGCCAGTAGTAACAGGGGGTCCATCGAGCAGTACTTC.

This chain joins TRBV11-2 and TRBJ2-3, with 9 bases fitting TRBD2. CDR3 length: 17 residues. Trimming removed 5 bases from V and 0 bases from J; junction bases left unmatched: 9. Germline-derived CDR1 and CDR2 are SGHAT and FQNNGV. The CDR3 DNA follows: TGTGCCAGCAGCAATACTCTAAGCGGGGGGAGCACAGATACGCAGTATTTT. Its protein product is CASSNTLSGGSTDTQYF.

The rearrangement links TRBV5-8 to TRBJ1-3, with D unresolved. CDR3 length: 10 residues. V gave up 6 bases and J gave up 7 bases, with 5 bases separating them. Germline CDR1 is SGHTS and CDR2 is YDEGEE. As DNA, the CDR3 is TGTGCCAGCAAGCGTAACACCATATATTTT. Encoded protein: CASKRNTIYF.

The rearrangement joins TRBV10-1 to TRBJ1-1; D not certain. V dropped 6 bases and J dropped 2 bases, with 7 bases sitting between them. The CDR3 is made up of 12 amino acids. Germline V gene sequence: CDR1 WNHNN, CDR2 SYGVQD (reference sequence). The CDR3 protein is CASRRVNTEAFF. In nucleotides, the CDR3 is TGCGCCAGCAGACGCGTTAACACTGAAGCTTTCTTT.

J is TRBJ2-5 and V is TRBV28, with a tentative D call TRBD1 (6 bases). Germline CDR1 and CDR2: MDHEN and SYDVKM. V was pared by 0 bases and J by 6 bases, with 11 bases between. The CDR3 has 14 residues. CDR3 loop: CASSLWGALKTQYF. CDR3 bases: TGTGCCAGCAGTTTATGGGGGGCGCTAAAGACCCAGTACTTC.

The CDR3 reads CASSLAGQGVSYNSPLHF. CDR3 sequence (DNA): TGCGCCAGCAGCTTGGCCGGGCAGGGGGTTTCCTATAATTCACCCCTCCACTTT. This rearrangement joins TRBV5-1 to TRBJ1-6; the match to TRBD1 covers 7 bases. The J segment lost 1 base and the V segment lost 0 bases, leaving 7 bases of the junction unmatched. The CDR3 contains 18 residues. Germline CDR1 SGHRS, CDR2 YFSETQ.

The chain joins TRBV6-2 or TRBV6-3 to TRBJ1-6; TRBD1 agrees at 8 bases. Trimming at V came to 5 bases and at J to 9 bases, leaving 6 bases not matched to a gene. Germline V gene data show CDR1 as MNHEY and CDR2 as SVGEGT. This CDR3 spans 14 amino acids. The CDR3 here is CASSGTGGFSPLHF. The CDR3 nucleotides read TGTGCCAGCAGTGGAACAGGGGGATTTTCACCCCTCCACTTT.

This chain's CDR3 is CASSPAGQNYGYTF. CDR3 in DNA: TGTGCCAGCAGCCCCGCCGGACAGAACTATGGCTACACCTTC. The chain recombines TRBV27 with TRBJ1-2, with TRBD1 as a possible D gene (6 bases). Trimming removed 6 bases at V and 2 bases at J, with 13 bases between. Germline loops: CDR1 MNHEY, CDR2 SMNVEV (reference sequence). The CDR3 spans 14 residues.

V gene TRBV4-1 combines with J gene TRBJ2-7, with TRBD1 matching 11 bases. The CDR3 totals 17 residues. V shed 4 bases and J 4 bases; nucleotides not matched to a gene: 12. Germline V gives CDR1 MGHRA, CDR2 YSYEKL. CDR3 coding DNA: TGCGCCAGCAGCCTCCTCCTCTTGGGGACAGGGGGATACGAGCAGTACTTC. This encodes CASSLLLLGTGGYEQYF.

The chain joins TRBV6-5 to TRBJ2-6; D is uncertain. The V and J ends lost 0 bases and 2 bases respectively, with 8 bases between them. This CDR3 is 16 amino acids long. Per germline, CDR1 MNHEY and CDR2 SVGAGI. This CDR3 reads CASSYSPQAGANVLTF. CDR3 sequence (DNA): TGTGCCAGCAGTTACTCCCCACAAGCTGGGGCCAACGTCCTGACTTTC.

The chain is built from TRBV6-5 and TRBJ1-2; D is unclear. The germline gives CDR1 MNHEY, CDR2 SVGAGI. V dropped 2 bases and J dropped 4 bases, with 11 bases sitting between them. This CDR3 contains 14 residues. The CDR3 reads CASSYEGLTYGYTF. The CDR3 DNA sequence: TGTGCCAGCAGTTACGAAGGACTGACCTATGGCTACACCTTC.

The chain employs TRBV3-1 (or the pseudogene TRBV3-2) and TRBJ2-7; D remains unclear. The CDR3 covers 15 residues. Germline values: CDR1 LGHDT, CDR2 YNNKEL (reference sequence). The germline V and J ends were trimmed by 0 bases and 6 bases, with 15 bases remaining between them. The CDR3 loop reads CASSQDHGLIGEQYF. The CDR3 DNA sequence: TGTGCCAGCAGCCAAGATCACGGTCTTATCGGCGAGCAGTACTTC.

V gene TRBV5-1 combines with J gene TRBJ2-3; weak D call: TRBD1 (6 bases). CDR1 and CDR2 (germline): SGHRS, YFSETQ. V lost 4 bases to trimming and J lost 2 bases, with 14 bases between them. This CDR3 has 15 amino acids. The chain's CDR3 is CASSPGVAVTDTQYF. The CDR3 DNA follows: TGCGCCAGCAGCCCAGGGGTGGCGGTCACAGATACGCAGTATTTT. The full variable domain, its missing parts supplied by reference TRBV5-1 and TRBJ2-3, is KAGVTQTPRYLIKTRGQQVTLSCSPISGHRSVSWYQQTPGQGLQFLFEYFSETQRNKGNFPGRFSGRQFSNSRSEMNVSTLELGDSALYLCASSPGVAVTDTQYFGPGTRLTVL.

The V call is TRBV7-2, the J call TRBJ1-3; 7 bases map to TRBD1. CDR3 size: 16 residues. V was clipped by 0 bases and J by 0 bases; unmatched bases: 2. The germline gives CDR1 SGHTA, CDR2 FQGNSA. The CDR3 DNA reads TGTGCCAGCAGCTTAGCGGCAGGGGGCTCTGGAAACACCATATATTTT. Translating it yields CASSLAAGGSGNTIYF. The entire variable domain, with the rest obtained from reference TRBV7-2 and TRBJ1-3, is as follows: GAGVSQSPSNKVTEKGKDVELRCDPISGHTALYWYRQSLGQGLEFLIYFQGNSAPDKSGLPSDRFSAERTGGSVSTLTIQRTQQEDSAVYLCASSLAAGGSGNTIYFGEGSWLTVV.

This clone was seen only a few times. V is TRBV5-1 and J is TRBJ2-1; D not resolved. The V end lost 0 bases, the J end lost 6 bases, and 10 bases lay between the germline ends. CDR1 is SGHRS and CDR2 is YFSETQ in the germline V gene. This CDR3 has 14 residues. CDR3 sequence reads: CASSLDPQTNEQFF. The DNA of the CDR3 is TGCGCCAGCAGCTTGGACCCACAGACCAATGAGCAGTTCTTC.

The chain links TRBV7-2 to TRBJ2-3; D uncertain. Germline V CDR1 and CDR2: SGHTA, FQGNSA. V shed 3 bases and J shed 9 bases, with 13 bases lying between them. The CDR3 is made up of 13 amino acids. The CDR3 sequence: CASSFVVGQTQYF. The CDR3 DNA sequence: TGTGCCAGCAGCTTCGTCGTTGGGCAGACGCAGTATTTT. The full variable domain, with the rest looked up from reference TRBV7-2 and TRBJ2-3, is GAGVSQSPSNKVTEKGKDVELRCDPISGHTALYWYRQSLGQGLEFLIYFQGNSAPDKSGLPSDRFSAERTGGSVSTLTIQRTQQEDSAVYLCASSFVVGQTQYFGPGTRLTVL.

The gene calls are TRBV3-1 (or the pseudogene TRBV3-2) and TRBJ2-3, with TRBD2 matching over 9 bases. The CDR3 runs to 17 residues. V lost 4 bases and J lost 1; bases outside the gene matches: 9. Germline-derived CDR1 and CDR2 are LGHDT and YNNKEL (reference sequence). Written as DNA, the CDR3 is TGTGCCAGCAGCCCAAAGTGGGCTAGCGGGGGCACAGATACGCAGTATTTT. As protein: CASSPKWASGGTDTQYF.

The chain combines TRBV28 with TRBJ1-2; D ambiguous. Germline V gene sequence: CDR1 MDHEN, CDR2 SYDVKM. The CDR3 length is 13 residues. V was shortened by 6 bases and J by 4 bases, with 12 bases between the two germline ends. The CDR3 DNA reads TGTGCCAGCAGGCCGTCTGGCAGCTATGGCTACACCTTC. Translating gives CASRPSGSYGYTF.

This rearrangement joins TRBV6-2 or TRBV6-3 to TRBJ2-1; tentatively, D is TRBD2 (5 bases). With 6 bases removed from V and 7 bases from J, the gap between germline ends came to 13 bases. CDR1 and CDR2 from the germline V gene are MNHEY and SVGEGT. CDR3 length: 13 residues. The CDR3: CASSRTERNEQFF. As DNA, the CDR3 is TGTGCCAGCAGCCGGACTGAGAGGAATGAGCAGTTCTTC.

The chain couples TRBV4-3 to TRBJ1-1, with D hard to call. V lost 0 bases, J lost 4 bases, and 6 bases lay in between. CDR1 is LGHNA and CDR2 is YSLEER in the germline V gene. The CDR3 contains 13 residues. CDR3 loop: CASSQDSFTEAFF. Here the CDR3 DNA reads TGCGCCAGCAGCCAAGATTCTTTCACTGAAGCTTTCTTT.

The V gene is TRBV29-1, the J gene TRBJ2-2; TRBD2 agrees at 8 bases. The germline CDR1 and CDR2 sequences are SQVTM and ANQGSEA. This CDR3 is 14 amino acids long. V shed 6 bases and J 10 bases; nucleotides not matched to a gene: 13. CDR3: CSVRATGGPSELFF. CDR3 sequence (DNA): TGCAGCGTCAGAGCCACGGGGGGGCCTTCGGAGCTGTTTTTT.

The chain is built from TRBV4-2 and TRBJ2-2; the match to TRBD1 covers 10 bases. This CDR3 region has 17 residues. Per the germline V gene, CDR1 is LGHNA and CDR2 is YNFKEQ. The trim removed 4 bases at V and 5 bases at J, leaving 10 bases unmatched. The CDR3 nucleotides read TGTGCCAGCAGCCTCAACCGGGACAGGGGTGAAACCGGGGAGCTGTTTTTT. It specifies CASSLNRDRGETGELFF.

V and J are TRBV18 and TRBJ1-5; 8 bases agree with TRBD1. The CDR3 loop spans 14 amino acids. The V gene's germline CDR1 is KGHSH and CDR2 LQKENI. V trimming: 6 bases; J trimming: 3 bases; junction bases outside the gene matches: 4. The CDR3 nucleotides read TGTGCCAGCTCGGGGGGACAGGACAATCAGCCCCAGCATTTT. The encoded protein is CASSGGQDNQPQHF. Supplemented by reference TRBV18 and TRBJ1-5, the full variable domain reads NAGVMQNPRHLVRRRGQEARLRCSPMKGHSHVYWYRQLPEEGLKFMVYLQKENIIDESGMPKERFSAEFPKEGPSILRIQQVVRGDSAAYFCASSGGQDNQPQHFGDGTRLSIL.

For this clone: Within the sample, other DNA sequences also encode this same CDR3. CDR3: CASSVGLNTEAFF. The CDR3 bases are TGTGCCAGCAGTGTCGGGTTGAACACTGAAGCTTTCTTT. This chain uses TRBV2 with TRBJ1-1, with D unresolved. CDR1 and CDR2 from the germline V gene are SNHLY and FYNNEI. The CDR3 covers 13 residues. V lost 4 bases and J lost 0, with 6 bases in between.

The rearrangement joins TRBV2 to TRBJ1-1, with TRBD1 identical over 11 bases. This CDR3 is 16 amino acids long. Per germline, CDR1 SNHLY and CDR2 FYNNEI. The V gene end was trimmed by 4 bases and the J gene end by 4 bases; junction bases not matched to a gene: 8. The CDR3 protein is CASSAWTGGASTEAFF. The CDR3 DNA is TGTGCCAGCAGTGCCTGGACAGGGGGCGCATCCACTGAAGCTTTCTTT. The full variable domain, rest sourced from reference TRBV2 and TRBJ1-1, is EPEVTQTPSHQVTQMGQEVILRCVPISNHLYFYWYRQILGQKVEFLVSFYNNEISEKSEIFDDQFSVERPDGSNFTLKIRSTKLEDSAMYFCASSAWTGGASTEAFFGQGTRLTVV.

This chain uses TRBV7-9 with TRBJ1-5; D might be TRBD1 (6 bases). CDR1 is SEHNR and CDR2 is FQNEAQ in the germline V gene (reference sequence). The CDR3 consists of 14 residues. V dropped 4 bases and J dropped 4 bases, with 11 bases sitting between them. CDR3 sequence: CASSSTGGNQPQHF. The CDR3 nucleotides are TGTGCCAGCAGCTCGACAGGCGGTAATCAGCCCCAGCATTTT.

This chain connects TRBV7-2 to TRBJ1-2, with 10 bases lining up with TRBD1. The CDR3 has 14 amino acids. Germline values: CDR1 SGHTA, CDR2 FQGNSA. V lost 6 bases, J lost 6 bases, and 7 bases stayed unmatched. CDR3 nucleotide sequence: TGTGCCAGCAGTCCCGACAGGGGGCAAAATGGCTACACCTTC. Its translation: CASSPDRGQNGYTF.